The clone carrying this T cell receptor (beta chain) was seen more than once but under ten times. The data derive from a study of blood T cell repertoires in COVID-19. The wider study: Italy, Spain and the United States were the sources of the convalescent and acute COVID-19 samples. The cDNA or gDNA used as material had been derived from T cells, B-cell-depleted T cells, or PBMCs.

In the authors' workflow: Amplification from reference gene primers served as the basis for estimated nucleated cell counts. Libraries were prepared by immunoSEQ multiplex PCR; TCRdb keeps only in-frame clonotypes and omits some of them. The V and J calls and the clone size are those of that table, but D and trimming were determined from the DNA. The sample has approximately 75,000 clones, 86% seen once; the top ten hold approximately 5.8%. This CDR3 is 17 amino acids long. V lost 4 bases to trimming and J lost 4 bases; unmatched junction nucleotides: 12. Per the germline V gene, CDR1 is SGHNT and CDR2 is YYREEE (reference sequence).

This chain connects TRBV5-4 to TRBJ1-3; 9 positions match TRBD1. The clonotype comes from a man aged 80 or over with COVID-19, enrolled during active disease. The specimen was peripheral blood. CDR3 sequence: CASSPLGQGIGGNTIYF. The CDR3, as DNA: TGTGCCAGCAGCCCGTTGGGACAGGGCATTGGAGGAAACACCATATATTTT.